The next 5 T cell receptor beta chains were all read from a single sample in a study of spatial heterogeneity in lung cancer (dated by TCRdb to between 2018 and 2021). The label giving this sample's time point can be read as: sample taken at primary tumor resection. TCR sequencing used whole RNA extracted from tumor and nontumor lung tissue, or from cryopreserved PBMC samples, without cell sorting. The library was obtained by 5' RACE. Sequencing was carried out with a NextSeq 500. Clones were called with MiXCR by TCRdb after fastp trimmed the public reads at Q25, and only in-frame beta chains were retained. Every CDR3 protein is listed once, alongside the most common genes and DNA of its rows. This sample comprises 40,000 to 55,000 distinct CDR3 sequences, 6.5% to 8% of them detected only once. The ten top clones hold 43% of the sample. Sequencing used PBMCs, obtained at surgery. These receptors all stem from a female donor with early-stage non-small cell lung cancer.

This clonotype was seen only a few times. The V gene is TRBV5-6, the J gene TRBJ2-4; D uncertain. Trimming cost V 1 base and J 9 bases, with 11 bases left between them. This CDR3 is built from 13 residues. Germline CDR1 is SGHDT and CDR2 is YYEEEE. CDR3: CASSLWESGIQYF. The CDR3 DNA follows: TGTGCCAGCAGCTTGTGGGAATCGGGCATTCAGTACTTC.

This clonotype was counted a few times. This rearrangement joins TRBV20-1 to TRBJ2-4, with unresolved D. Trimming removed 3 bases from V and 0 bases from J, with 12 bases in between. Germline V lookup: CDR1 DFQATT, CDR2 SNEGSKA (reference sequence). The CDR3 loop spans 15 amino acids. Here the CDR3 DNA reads TGCAGTGCTAGCGGTTCAAGAATAGCCAAAAACATTCAGTACTTC. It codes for CSASGSRIAKNIQYF.

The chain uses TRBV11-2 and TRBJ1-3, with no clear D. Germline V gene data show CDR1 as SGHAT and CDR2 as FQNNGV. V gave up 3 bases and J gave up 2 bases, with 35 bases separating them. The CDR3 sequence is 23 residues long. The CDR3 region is CASSLKLPNPNLAPDLPGNTIYF. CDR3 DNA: TGTGCCAGCAGCTTGAAATTACCTAATCCGAACCTAGCCCCGGACTTGCCTGGAAACACCATATATTTT.

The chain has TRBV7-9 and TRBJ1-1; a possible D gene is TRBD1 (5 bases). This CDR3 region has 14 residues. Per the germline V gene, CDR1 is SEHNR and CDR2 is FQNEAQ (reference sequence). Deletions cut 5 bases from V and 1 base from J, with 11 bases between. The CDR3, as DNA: TGTGCCAGCAGCCCGGGACCGAAGAACACTGAAGCTTTCTTT. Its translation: CASSPGPKNTEAFF. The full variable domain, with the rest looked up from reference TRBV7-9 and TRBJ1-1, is DTGVSQNPRHKITKRGQNVTFRCDPISEHNRLYWYRQTLGQGPEFLTYFQNEAQLEKSRLLSDRFSAERPKGSFSTLEIQRTEQGDSAMYLCASSPGPKNTEAFFGQGTRLTVV.

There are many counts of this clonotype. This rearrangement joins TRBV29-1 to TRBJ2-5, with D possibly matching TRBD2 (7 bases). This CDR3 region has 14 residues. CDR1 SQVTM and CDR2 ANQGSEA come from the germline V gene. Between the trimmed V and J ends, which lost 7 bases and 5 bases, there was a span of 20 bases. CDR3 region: CSALRGGGPETQYF. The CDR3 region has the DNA TGCAGCGCCCTCCGGGGAGGGGGGCCGGAGACCCAGTACTTC.